One and the same sample provided the 21 T cell receptor beta chains below, sequenced in a study of T cells expressing NK-cell markers. Each CDR3 protein gets one entry in TCRdb, which reprocessed the 5' RACE reads and gives no DNA. The sample table sets out about 540,000 distinct CDR3 sequences. The source material was blood T cells: a sorted CD56 or NKG2C T cell subset, CD4+ or CD8+ T cells, or bulk PBMC T cells (not recorded which). The origin of the receptors is a young man in good health.

The V and J genes are TRBV10-3 and TRBJ2-1; TCRdb names TRBD2, which stays unverified in the absence of DNA. The CDR3 contains 15 residues. CDR1 ENHRY and CDR2 SYGVKD come from the germline V gene. This CDR3 reads CAISAQAPREGEQFF.

The chain is built from TRBV6-2 or TRBV6-3 and TRBJ2-7; TCRdb reports TRBD2, a call that lacks DNA to check it against. The CDR3 is 15 amino acids. Germline CDR1 MNHEY, CDR2 SVGEGT. The CDR3 here is CASSPLAGNIYEQYF.

This chain joins TRBV4-1 and TRBJ2-1. The CDR3 has 12 amino acids. CDR1 is MGHRA, CDR2 YSYEKL, per germline. The chain's CDR3 is CASSQGPREQFF.

This chain links TRBV16 with TRBJ1-2. Germline CDR1 reads KGHSY; CDR2 reads FQNENV. The CDR3 is made up of 13 amino acids. CDR3 in amino acids: CASSQYLVDGYTF.

This sequence joins TRBV12-3 or TRBV12-4 and TRBJ2-1; no DNA is available, so the TRBD1 call from TCRdb remains unchecked. The length of the CDR3 is 14 residues. The CDR3: CASSRTDLYNEQFF.

The V gene is TRBV12-3 or TRBV12-4, the J gene TRBJ2-1; checking the TCRdb D call of TRBD2 is not possible without DNA. CDR3 length equals 16 residues. CDR3 sequence reads: CASSSRASDSYNEQFF.

The chain employs TRBV11-2 and TRBJ2-5; TCRdb returns TRBD1, unconfirmable since there is no DNA. Germline V CDR1 and CDR2: SGHAT, FQNNGV. CDR3 length: 14 amino acids. Here the CDR3 reads CASSLDPGRETQYF.

The J gene is TRBJ2-7, the V gene TRBV6-5; there is no DNA to check the TCRdb D call of TRBD1. CDR1 and CDR2 (germline): MNHEY, SVGAGI. CDR3 length: 18 residues. CDR3 amino acids: CASSYDRSGVGTAVEQYF.

CDR3 amino acids: CASSRNEKLFF. The rearrangement links TRBV12-3 or TRBV12-4 to TRBJ1-4. The CDR3 is 11 residues long.

J is TRBJ2-3 and V is TRBV5-1; TCRdb designates TRBD1, a call that cannot be tested without DNA. CDR1 is SGHRS, CDR2 YFSETQ, per germline. The CDR3 loop spans 18 amino acids. CDR3 residues: CASSRPPTGTGSTDTQYF. The whole variable domain, remainder taken from reference TRBV5-1 and TRBJ2-3, is KAGVTQTPRYLIKTRGQQVTLSCSPISGHRSVSWYQQTPGQGLQFLFEYFSETQRNKGNFPGRFSGRQFSNSRSEMNVSTLELGDSALYLCASSRPPTGTGSTDTQYFGPGTRLTVL.

J is TRBJ2-7 and V is TRBV6-1; the D call of TRBD2 rests on TCRdb alone, since no DNA is present to check it. Looked up from germline, CDR1 is MNHNS and CDR2 is SASEGT. The CDR3 runs to 15 residues. CDR3 loop: CASGTSGRFYYEQYF.

This chain connects TRBV20-1 to TRBJ2-1. This CDR3 is built from 13 residues. Germline CDR1 and CDR2: DFQATT and SNEGSKA (reference sequence). CDR3 in amino acids: CSTLEASYNEQFF.

The CDR3 is CAWSWGQDSNQPQHF. The chain is built from TRBV30 and TRBJ1-5; TCRdb gives TRBD1 as the D gene, but with no DNA this cannot be confirmed. Germline lookup yields CDR1 GTSNPN and CDR2 SVGIG (reference sequence). CDR3 size: 15 residues.

This rearrangement joins TRBV4-1 to TRBJ1-2; no DNA is available, so the TRBD1 call from TCRdb remains unchecked. The CDR3 is made up of 15 amino acids. Germline V gene data show CDR1 as MGHRA and CDR2 as YSYEKL. The chain's CDR3 is CASSQDDVRETGYTF.

The chain recombines TRBV30 with TRBJ2-3; the TRBD2 assignment by TCRdb is unverifiable without DNA. The V gene's germline CDR1 is GTSNPN and CDR2 SVGIG (reference sequence). The CDR3 contains 15 residues. CDR3 residues: CAWSVPSSGSDTQYF.

This sequence joins TRBV28 and TRBJ2-2; TCRdb's D gene call, TRBD2, goes unchecked for lack of DNA. The germline V gene encodes CDR1 MDHEN and CDR2 SYDVKM. The CDR3 is 15 residues long. CDR3 sequence: CASTGGRVNTGELFF.

This chain joins TRBV10-3 and TRBJ2-1. The CDR3 runs 12 residues. The germline V gene has CDR1 ENHRY and CDR2 SYGVKD. CDR3 loop: CAANSKDSEQFF.

This chain connects TRBV10-3 to TRBJ2-2; lacking DNA, the TRBD1 call made by TCRdb goes unchecked. Germline-derived CDR1 and CDR2 are ENHRY and SYGVKD. This CDR3 is built from 15 residues. CDR3 in amino acids: CAINRGERETGELFF.

The V call is TRBV5-1, the J call TRBJ2-5. CDR1 and CDR2 (germline): SGHRS, YFSETQ. This CDR3 spans 13 amino acids. CDR3 region: CASNLQSGETQYF.

The chain combines TRBV7-8 with TRBJ2-2. Germline loops: CDR1 SGHVS, CDR2 FQNEAQ. There are 14 residues in the CDR3. CDR3 region: CASSPEQDTGELFF.

The chain joins TRBV2 to TRBJ2-3; TCRdb picks TRBD1, but there is no DNA to check that call. CDR1 is SNHLY, CDR2 FYNNEI, per germline. The CDR3 extends over 13 amino acids. The CDR3 loop is CASPDSSTDTQYF.